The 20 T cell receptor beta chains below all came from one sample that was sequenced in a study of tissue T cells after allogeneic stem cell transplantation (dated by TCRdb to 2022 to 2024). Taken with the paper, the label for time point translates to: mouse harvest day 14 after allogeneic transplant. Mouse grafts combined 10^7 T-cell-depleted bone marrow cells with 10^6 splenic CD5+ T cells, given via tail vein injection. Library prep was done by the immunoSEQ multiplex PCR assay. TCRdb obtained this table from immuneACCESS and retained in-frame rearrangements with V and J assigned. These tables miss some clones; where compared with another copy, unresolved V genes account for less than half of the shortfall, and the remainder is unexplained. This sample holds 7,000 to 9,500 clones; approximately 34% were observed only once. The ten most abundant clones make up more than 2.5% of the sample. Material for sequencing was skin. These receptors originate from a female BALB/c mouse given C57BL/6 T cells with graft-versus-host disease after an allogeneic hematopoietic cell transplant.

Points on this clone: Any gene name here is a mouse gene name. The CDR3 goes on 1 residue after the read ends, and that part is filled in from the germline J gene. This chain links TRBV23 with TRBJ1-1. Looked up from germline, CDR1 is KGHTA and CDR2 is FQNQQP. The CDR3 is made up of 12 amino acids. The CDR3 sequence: CSSSQINTEVFF. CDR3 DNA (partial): TGCTCCAGCAGTCAAATAAACACAGAAGTCTTC.

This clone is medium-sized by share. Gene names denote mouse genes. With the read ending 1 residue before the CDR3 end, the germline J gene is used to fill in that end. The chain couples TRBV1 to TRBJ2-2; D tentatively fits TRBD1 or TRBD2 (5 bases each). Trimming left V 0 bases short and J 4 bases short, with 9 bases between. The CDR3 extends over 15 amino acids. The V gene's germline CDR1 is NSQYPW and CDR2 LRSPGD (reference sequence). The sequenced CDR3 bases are TGCACCTGCAGTGCAGACGGGGGAGGCACCGGGCAGCTCTAC. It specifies CTCSADGGGTGQLY. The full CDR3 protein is CTCSADGGGTGQLYF.

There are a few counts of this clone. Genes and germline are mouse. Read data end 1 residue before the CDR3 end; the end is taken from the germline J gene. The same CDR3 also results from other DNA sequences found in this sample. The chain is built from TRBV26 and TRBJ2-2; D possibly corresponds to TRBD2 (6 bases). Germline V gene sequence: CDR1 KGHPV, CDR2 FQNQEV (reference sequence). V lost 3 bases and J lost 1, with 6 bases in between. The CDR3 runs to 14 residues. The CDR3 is CASSLGGNTGQLYF. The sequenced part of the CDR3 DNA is TGTGCCAGCAGTCTTGGGGGAAACACCGGGCAGCTCTAC.

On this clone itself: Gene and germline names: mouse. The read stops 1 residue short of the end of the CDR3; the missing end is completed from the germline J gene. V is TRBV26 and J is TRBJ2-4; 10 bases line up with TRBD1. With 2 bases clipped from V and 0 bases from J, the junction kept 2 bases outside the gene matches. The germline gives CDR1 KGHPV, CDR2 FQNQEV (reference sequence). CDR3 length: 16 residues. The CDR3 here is CASSLDRGRSQNTLYF. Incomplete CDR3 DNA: TGTGCCAGCAGTCTGGACAGGGGGCGCAGTCAAAACACCTTGTAC.

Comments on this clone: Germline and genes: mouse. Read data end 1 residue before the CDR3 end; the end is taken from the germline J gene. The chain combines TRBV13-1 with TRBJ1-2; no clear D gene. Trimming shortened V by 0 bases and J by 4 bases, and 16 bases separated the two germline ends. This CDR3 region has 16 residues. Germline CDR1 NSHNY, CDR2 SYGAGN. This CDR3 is CASSDASTGRVSDYTF. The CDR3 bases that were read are TGTGCCAGCAGTGATGCTTCCACGGGGAGGGTCTCCGACTACACC.

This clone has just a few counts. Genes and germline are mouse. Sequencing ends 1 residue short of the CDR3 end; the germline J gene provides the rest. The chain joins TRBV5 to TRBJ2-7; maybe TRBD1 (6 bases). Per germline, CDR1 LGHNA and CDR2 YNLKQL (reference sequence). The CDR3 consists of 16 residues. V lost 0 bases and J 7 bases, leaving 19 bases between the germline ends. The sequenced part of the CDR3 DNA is TGTGCCAGCAGCCAAGAGAGAACCTACACAGGGAAAGAACAGTAC. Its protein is CASSQERTYTGKEQY. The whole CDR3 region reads CASSQERTYTGKEQYF.

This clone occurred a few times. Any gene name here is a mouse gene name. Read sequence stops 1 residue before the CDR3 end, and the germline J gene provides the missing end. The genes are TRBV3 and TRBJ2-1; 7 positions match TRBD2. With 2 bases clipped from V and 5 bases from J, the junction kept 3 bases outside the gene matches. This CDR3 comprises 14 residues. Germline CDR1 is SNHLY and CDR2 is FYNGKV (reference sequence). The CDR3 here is CASSLMGGNAEQFF. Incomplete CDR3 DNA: TGTGCCAGCAGCTTAATGGGGGGTAATGCTGAGCAGTTC.

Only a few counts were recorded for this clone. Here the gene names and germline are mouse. The sequenced part of the CDR3 DNA is TGTGCCAGCAGTCCCCACAGGGTTAACCAAGACACCCAGTAC. This sequence encodes CASSPHRVNQDTQY. The whole CDR3 protein reads CASSPHRVNQDTQYF. The gene calls are TRBV26 and TRBJ2-5; D possibly corresponds to TRBD1 (6 bases). The read halts 1 residue ahead of the CDR3 end, with the missing end drawn from the germline J gene. The CDR3 totals 15 residues. The ends were cut back, 4 bases at V and 0 bases at J, with 11 bases in the middle. The germline V gene encodes CDR1 KGHPV and CDR2 FQNQEV (reference sequence).

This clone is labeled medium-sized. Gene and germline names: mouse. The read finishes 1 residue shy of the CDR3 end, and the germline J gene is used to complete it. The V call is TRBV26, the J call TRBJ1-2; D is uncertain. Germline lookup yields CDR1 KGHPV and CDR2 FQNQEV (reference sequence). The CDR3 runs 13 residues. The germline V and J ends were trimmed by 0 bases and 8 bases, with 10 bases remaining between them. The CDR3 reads CASSLSAGRDYTF. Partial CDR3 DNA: TGTGCCAGCAGTCTGTCTGCTGGCAGAGACTACACC. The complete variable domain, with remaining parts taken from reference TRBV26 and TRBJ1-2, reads NSKVIQTPRYLVKGQGQKAKMRCIPEKGHPVVFWYQQNKNNEFKFLINFQNQEVLQQIDMTEKRFSAECPSNSPCSLEIQSSEAGDSALYLCASSLSAGRDYTFGSGTRLLVI.

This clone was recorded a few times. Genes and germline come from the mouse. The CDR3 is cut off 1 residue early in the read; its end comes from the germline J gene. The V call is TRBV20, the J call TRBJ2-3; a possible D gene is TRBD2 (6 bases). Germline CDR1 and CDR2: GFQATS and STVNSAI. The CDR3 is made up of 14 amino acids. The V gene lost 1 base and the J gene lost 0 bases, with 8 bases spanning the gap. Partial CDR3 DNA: TGTGGTGCTAGGGCTCTGGGGAGTGCAGAAACGCTGTAT. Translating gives CGARALGSAETLY. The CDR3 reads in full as CGARALGSAETLYF. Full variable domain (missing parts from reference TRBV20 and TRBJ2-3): GALVYQYPRRTICKSGTSMRMECQAVGFQATSVAWYRQSPQKTFELIALSTVNSAIKYEQNFTQEKFPISHPNLSFSSMTVLNAYLEDRGLYLCGARALGSAETLYFGSGTRLTVL.

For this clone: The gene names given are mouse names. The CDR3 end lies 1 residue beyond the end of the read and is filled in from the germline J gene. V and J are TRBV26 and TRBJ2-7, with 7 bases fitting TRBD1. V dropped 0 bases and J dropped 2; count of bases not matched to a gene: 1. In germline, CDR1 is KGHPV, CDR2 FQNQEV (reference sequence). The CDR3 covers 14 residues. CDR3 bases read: TGTGCCAGCAGTCTGTCGGGGACAGCCTATGAACAGTAC. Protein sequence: CASSLSGTAYEQY. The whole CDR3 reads CASSLSGTAYEQYF.

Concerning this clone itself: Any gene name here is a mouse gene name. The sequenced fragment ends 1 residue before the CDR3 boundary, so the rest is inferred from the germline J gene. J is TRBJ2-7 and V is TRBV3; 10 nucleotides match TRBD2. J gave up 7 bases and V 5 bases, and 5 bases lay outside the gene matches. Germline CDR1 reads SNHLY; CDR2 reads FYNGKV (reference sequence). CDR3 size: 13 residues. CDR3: CASSMTGGREQYF. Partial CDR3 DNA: TGTGCCAGCAGCATGACTGGGGGGAGAGAACAGTAC.

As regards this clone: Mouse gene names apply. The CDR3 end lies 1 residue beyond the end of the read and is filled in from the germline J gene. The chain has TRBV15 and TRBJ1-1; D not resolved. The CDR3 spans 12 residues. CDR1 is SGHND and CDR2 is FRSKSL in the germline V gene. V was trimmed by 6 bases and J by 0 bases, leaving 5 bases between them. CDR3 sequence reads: CASSRSNTEVFF. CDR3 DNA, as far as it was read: TGTGCCAGCAGCCGCTCAAACACAGAAGTCTTC.

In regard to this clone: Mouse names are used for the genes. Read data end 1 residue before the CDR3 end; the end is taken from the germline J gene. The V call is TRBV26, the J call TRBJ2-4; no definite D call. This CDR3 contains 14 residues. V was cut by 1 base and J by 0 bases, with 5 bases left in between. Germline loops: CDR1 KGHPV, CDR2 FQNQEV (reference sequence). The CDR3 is CASSLLDSQNTLYF. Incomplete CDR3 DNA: TGTGCCAGCAGTCTGTTGGACAGTCAAAACACCTTGTAC.

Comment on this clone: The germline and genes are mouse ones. The sequenced CDR3 bases are TGTGCCAGCAGCGGCCGGGACACCCAGTAC. Translated: CASSGRDTQY. The whole CDR3 is CASSGRDTQYF. The chain has TRBV26 and TRBJ2-5; no firm D call. Read sequence stops 1 residue before the CDR3 end, and the germline J gene provides the missing end. V gave up 6 bases and J gave up 6 bases, with 7 bases separating them. The V gene's germline CDR1 is KGHPV and CDR2 FQNQEV (reference sequence). The CDR3 length is 11 residues. The full variable domain, with the rest looked up from reference TRBV26 and TRBJ2-5, is NSKVIQTPRYLVKGQGQKAKMRCIPEKGHPVVFWYQQNKNNEFKFLINFQNQEVLQQIDMTEKRFSAECPSNSPCSLEIQSSEAGDSALYLCASSGRDTQYFGPGTRLLVL.

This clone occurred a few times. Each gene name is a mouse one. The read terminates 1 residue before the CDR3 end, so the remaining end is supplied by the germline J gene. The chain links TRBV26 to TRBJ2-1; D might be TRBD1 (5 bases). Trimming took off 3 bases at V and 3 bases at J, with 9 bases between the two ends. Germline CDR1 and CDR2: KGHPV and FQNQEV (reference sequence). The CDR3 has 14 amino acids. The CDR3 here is CASSLSGPYAEQFF. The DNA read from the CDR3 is TGTGCCAGCAGTCTCTCAGGGCCCTATGCTGAGCAGTTC.

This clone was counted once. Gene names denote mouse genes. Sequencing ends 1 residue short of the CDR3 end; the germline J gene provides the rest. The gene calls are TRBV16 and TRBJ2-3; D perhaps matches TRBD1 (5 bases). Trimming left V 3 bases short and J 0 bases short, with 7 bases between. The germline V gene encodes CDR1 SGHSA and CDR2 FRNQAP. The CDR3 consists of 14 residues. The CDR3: CASSLTASAETLYF. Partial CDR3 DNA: TGTGCAAGCAGCTTGACAGCTAGTGCAGAAACGCTGTAT.

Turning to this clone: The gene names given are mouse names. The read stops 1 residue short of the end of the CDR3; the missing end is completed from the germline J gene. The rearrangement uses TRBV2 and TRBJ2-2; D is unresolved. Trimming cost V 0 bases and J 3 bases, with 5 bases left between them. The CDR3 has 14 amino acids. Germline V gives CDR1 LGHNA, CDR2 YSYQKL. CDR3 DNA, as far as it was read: TGTGCCAGCAGCCAAGAGGTGGACACCGGGCAGCTCTAC. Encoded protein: CASSQEVDTGQLY. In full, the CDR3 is CASSQEVDTGQLYF.

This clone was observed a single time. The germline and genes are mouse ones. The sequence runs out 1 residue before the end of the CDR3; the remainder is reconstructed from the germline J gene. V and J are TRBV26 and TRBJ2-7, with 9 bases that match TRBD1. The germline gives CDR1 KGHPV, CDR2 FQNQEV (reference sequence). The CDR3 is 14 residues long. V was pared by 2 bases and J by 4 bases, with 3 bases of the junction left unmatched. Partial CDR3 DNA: TGTGCCAGCAGTCTGAGGACAGGGGTTTATGAACAGTAC. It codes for CASSLRTGVYEQY. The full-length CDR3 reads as CASSLRTGVYEQYF.

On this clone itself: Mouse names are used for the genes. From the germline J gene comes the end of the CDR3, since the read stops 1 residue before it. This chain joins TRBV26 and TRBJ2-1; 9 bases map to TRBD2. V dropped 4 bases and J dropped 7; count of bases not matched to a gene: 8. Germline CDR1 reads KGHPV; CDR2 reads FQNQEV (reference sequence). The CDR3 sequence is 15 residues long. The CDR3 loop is CASSPFGGAPAEQFF. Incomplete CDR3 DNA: TGTGCCAGCAGTCCCTTTGGGGGGGCGCCCGCTGAGCAGTTC.